Listed here is a single T cell receptor (beta chain). The germline CDR1 and CDR2 sequences are SGHAT and FQNNGV. The CDR3 spans 13 residues. V was cut by 5 bases and J by 8 bases, with 13 bases left in between. This specimen belongs to a study of cytomegalovirus exposure and HLA in healthy donors. PCR employed 60 Vbeta and 13 Jbeta primers. Generated by immunoSEQ multiplex PCR, the TCRdb table keeps only in-frame clones and is missing some. The sample consists of over 150,000 clones, approximately 80% of them appearing once. The V gene is TRBV11-2, the J gene TRBJ2-1; TRBD1 might be the D (6 bases). The TCR comes from a man between 18 and 29 years old in good health and CMV-seronegative. Sequenced: PBMCs. In nucleotides, the CDR3 is TGTGCCAGCAGCACAACAGGGTCCTATGAGCAGTTCTTC. This translates into CASSTTGSYEQFF. Drawing the rest from reference TRBV11-2 and TRBJ2-1, the complete variable domain is EAGVAQSPRYKIIEKRQSVAFWCNPISGHATLYWYQQILGQGPKLLIQFQNNGVVDDSQLPKDRFSAERLKGVDSTLKIQPAKLEDSAVYLCASSTTGSYEQFFGPGTRLTVL.